This T cell receptor (beta chain) is from a study of shared clonotypes between healthy human individuals. The germline gives CDR1 SGHRS, CDR2 YFSETQ. The CDR3 contains 15 residues. The V and J ends lost 2 bases and 0 bases respectively, with 12 bases between them. The data were produced by immunoSEQ multiplex PCR, yet TCRdb's version contains in-frame clones alone and is incomplete. This sample has about 1.1 million clones, with approximately 77% found just once. The chain has TRBV5-1 and TRBJ2-7; D is ambiguous. The TCR comes from a man between 18 and 29 years old in good health. Some clones in this sample may be carry-over from other donors' samples. Material: memory CD4+ T cells from PBMCs. Indicated subset: CD45RA-negative fraction. Here the CDR3 DNA reads TGCGCCAGCAGCTTAGCCCCTGACACCTCCTACGAGCAGTACTTC. It translates to CASSLAPDTSYEQYF.